This T cell receptor (beta chain) was obtained from a study of molecular identifiers for immune sequencing clone quantification. Study results and caveats: Among effectors, clones above 20 RNA copies held over 97% of molecules; among naive cells, under 1%. Reports indicate spiked Jurkat TCR RNA from one cell could be found among around 970,000 naive cells.

Researchers sorted naive CD8 T cells as cells that were CD8+CD4-CCR7+CD45RA+. The table lists this clonotype with a count of one. Its specificity is not known. At one of its ends the junction is not consistent with the germline gene, which may arise from a read error. Germline V CDR1 and CDR2: SGHRS, YFSETQ. This CDR3 comprises 14 residues. Methods described previously were used for bulk TCR libraries, and listed TCR primers were applied. TCRdb re-derived calls from the PCR reads in MiXCR, one entry per CDR3 protein. The sample yields about 640,000 distinct CDR3 sequences, just under 20% seen once. The V and J genes are TRBV5-1 and TRBJ1-3; D is undetermined. The TCR sequence derives from a human donor in good health. Some libraries in this study had Jurkat cell RNA spiked in. Source material: naive CD8+ T cells from blood, with Jurkat cell RNA spiked in. Subset indicated: FACS-sorted CD8+CD4-CCR7+CD45RA+ naive T cells. The CDR3 DNA is TGCGCCAGCAGCTTGGGGAGCTCTGGAAACGCCATATATTTT. It codes for CASSLGSSGNAIYF.